This entry lists 32 T cell receptor beta chains sequenced from one sample in a study of neurological immune-mediated disorders. TCRdb recomputed calls from the 5' RACE reads with MiXCR, one row per CDR3 protein. This table holds tens of thousands of distinct CDR3 sequences, about a tenth found once. The time point denotes: longitudinal time-point 1 (baseline). Sequenced sample: PBMCs. The source is a man aged 25-45 years in good health.

Ten or more counts support this clonotype. The gene calls are TRBV7-2 and TRBJ1-6; D may be TRBD1 (5 bases). The CDR3 covers 15 residues. Germline lookup yields CDR1 SGHTA and CDR2 FQGNSA. V was shortened by 0 bases and J by 9 bases, with 12 bases between the two germline ends. This chain's CDR3 is CASSLAGTAGSPLHF. CDR3 coding DNA: TGTGCCAGCAGCTTAGCCGGGACTGCGGGTTCACCCCTCCACTTT.

Ten or more counts support this clonotype. The V call is TRBV5-1, the J call TRBJ1-3; D unclear. Between the trimmed V and J ends, which lost 0 bases and 0 bases, there was a span of 13 bases. Looked up from germline, CDR1 is SGHRS and CDR2 is YFSETQ. The CDR3 is 17 residues long. CDR3 amino acids: CASSLVPSEYSGNTIYF. The CDR3 nucleotides are TGCGCCAGCAGCTTGGTCCCCAGCGAGTACTCTGGAAACACCATATATTTT.

This clonotype has ten or more counts. The chain links TRBV12-3 or TRBV12-4 to TRBJ2-3, with D possibly being TRBD2 (6 bases). The CDR3 has 11 amino acids. V shed 3 bases and J shed 10 bases, with 8 bases lying between them. The CDR3 DNA reads TGTGCCAGCAGTTTGGCGGGGTCGCAGTATTTT. Its translation is CASSLAGSQYF.

V is TRBV28 and J is TRBJ2-5, with 10 bases that match TRBD2. The CDR3 consists of 17 residues. CDR1 MDHEN and CDR2 SYDVKM come from the germline V gene. The V gene end was trimmed by 2 bases and the J gene end by 5 bases; junction bases not matched to a gene: 11. The CDR3 DNA sequence: TGTGCCAGCAGTTTAGCTAGCGGGAGTGGAGGCGGGGAGACCCAGTACTTC. This encodes CASSLASGSGGGETQYF.

The chain carries TRBV6-9 and TRBJ2-2; D is ambiguous. V dropped 1 base and J dropped 0 bases, with 9 bases sitting between them. This CDR3 has 16 amino acids. Germline assignment: CDR1 MNHGY and CDR2 SVAAGI. CDR3 coding DNA: TGTGCCAGCAGTTATTTTCACCTTGCGAACACCGGGGAGCTGTTTTTT. As protein: CASSYFHLANTGELFF.

This clonotype came up many times. This sequence joins TRBV7-2 and TRBJ2-3; TRBD1 is a possible D gene (5 bases). Trimming cost V 8 bases and J 4 bases, with 16 bases left between them. This CDR3 has 14 amino acids. From germline, CDR1 is SGHTA and CDR2 FQGNSA. The CDR3 DNA reads as TGTGCCAGCGGAATAACAGGTTCGGCAGATACGCAGTATTTT. It is translated as CASGITGSADTQYF.

This clonotype appeared many times. The gene calls are TRBV5-1 and TRBJ2-2, with TRBD2 as a possible D gene (6 bases). CDR1 and CDR2 (germline): SGHRS, YFSETQ. V lost 4 bases and J lost 0, with 7 bases in between. This CDR3 has 14 amino acids. CDR3 DNA: TGCGCCAGCAGCGGGGGGTCGAACACCGGGGAGCTGTTTTTT. It encodes CASSGGSNTGELFF. The full variable domain, its missing parts supplied by reference TRBV5-1 and TRBJ2-2, is KAGVTQTPRYLIKTRGQQVTLSCSPISGHRSVSWYQQTPGQGLQFLFEYFSETQRNKGNFPGRFSGRQFSNSRSEMNVSTLELGDSALYLCASSGGSNTGELFFGEGSRLTVL.

The chain recombines TRBV5-1 with TRBJ2-1; D call uncertain. This CDR3 comprises 13 residues. V lost 4 bases, J lost 6 bases, and 11 bases lay in between. Germline V gene data show CDR1 as SGHRS and CDR2 as YFSETQ. The CDR3 loop reads CASSPPAANEQFF. The CDR3 DNA reads TGCGCCAGCAGCCCCCCCGCTGCCAATGAGCAGTTCTTC.

This clonotype was recorded many times. This chain uses TRBV5-1 with TRBJ2-1; D gene unclear. In germline, CDR1 is SGHRS, CDR2 YFSETQ. There are 13 residues in the CDR3. The V end was cut by 0 bases, the J end by 6 bases, with 7 bases between. In DNA form, the CDR3 reads TGCGCCAGCAGCTTGGGGAGAGGCAATGAGCAGTTCTTC. This codes for CASSLGRGNEQFF.

This clonotype was detected ten times or more. The chain has TRBV27 and TRBJ2-7, with D perhaps TRBD1 (6 bases). Trimming took off 5 bases at V and 2 bases at J, with 10 bases between the two ends. The germline V gene encodes CDR1 MNHEY and CDR2 SMNVEV (reference sequence). The CDR3 has 13 residues. The CDR3 is CASSTGPTYEQYF. For the CDR3, the DNA is TGTGCCAGCAGTACAGGGCCGACCTACGAGCAGTACTTC.

This clonotype was counted ten times or more. This chain joins TRBV20-1 and TRBJ2-7; a possible D gene is TRBD1 (6 bases). The CDR3 length is 14 residues. CDR1 and CDR2 (germline): DFQATT, SNEGSKA (reference sequence). V lost 4 bases, J lost 0 bases, and 13 bases lay in between. CDR3 nucleotides: TGCAGTGCTATGTGGACAGCCAGCTCCTACGAGCAGTACTTC. This encodes CSAMWTASSYEQYF.

In DNA form, the CDR3 reads TGTGCCAGCAGACCTAGGGGGACCGATTCAATCCCTTATAGCAATCAGCCCCAGCATTTT. It codes for CASRPRGTDSIPYSNQPQHF. The V and J genes are TRBV27 and TRBJ1-5; perhaps TRBD1 as D (6 bases). Per the germline V gene, CDR1 is MNHEY and CDR2 is SMNVEV (reference sequence). V was pared by 6 bases and J by 0 bases, with 27 bases between. This CDR3 is 20 amino acids long.

This clonotype was picked up many times. This chain joins TRBV12-3 or TRBV12-4 and TRBJ2-1, with TRBD2 matching 10 bases. The CDR3 is 16 amino acids. V was clipped by 4 bases and J by 8 bases; unmatched bases: 11. CDR3 sequence (DNA): TGTGCCAGCAGTTCCCCCGGGGTAGCGGGAGGCGATGAGCAGTTCTTC. Its protein product is CASSSPGVAGGDEQFF.

V usage is TRBV18 and J usage is TRBJ2-5; D gene unclear. Germline CDR1 and CDR2: KGHSH and LQKENI. The CDR3 runs 14 residues. V dropped 0 bases and J dropped 1 base, with 6 bases sitting between them. CDR3 in DNA: TGTGCCAGCTCACCACCAGTCGGCCAAGAGACCCAGTACTTC. Amino acid sequence: CASSPPVGQETQYF.

This clonotype appeared many times. This rearrangement joins TRBV20-1 to TRBJ2-1; 8 nucleotides align to TRBD2. The CDR3 consists of 14 residues. With 6 bases clipped from V and 3 bases from J, the junction kept 7 bases outside the gene matches. Germline CDR1 and CDR2: DFQATT and SNEGSKA (reference sequence). CDR3 in amino acids: CSARPSGSYNEQFF. The CDR3 region has the DNA TGCAGTGCCAGGCCCAGCGGGAGCTACAATGAGCAGTTCTTC.

This clonotype occurred many times. The chain uses TRBV3-1 and TRBJ2-5; TRBD2 agrees at 9 bases. Germline V lookup: CDR1 LGHDT, CDR2 YNNKEL (reference sequence). This CDR3 contains 16 residues. J was trimmed by 3 bases and V by 3 bases; bases with no gene match: 8. CDR3: CASSHGLATNKETQYF. CDR3 coding DNA: TGTGCCAGCAGCCACGGACTAGCGACTAACAAAGAGACCCAGTACTTC.

The chain is built from TRBV7-9 and TRBJ2-7; TRBD2 might be the D (5 bases). From germline, CDR1 is SEHNR and CDR2 FQNEAQ (reference sequence). The CDR3 is 13 residues long. Trimming took 4 bases from V and 6 from J, leaving 13 bases between them. CDR3 bases: TGTGCCAGCAGCTCCAAGGAGGCGAGCGAGCAGTACTTC. It encodes CASSSKEASEQYF.

This clonotype was seen at least ten times. This chain uses TRBV20-1 with TRBJ2-2, with 9 bases fitting TRBD2. V lost 2 bases to trimming and J lost 4 bases; unmatched junction nucleotides: 11. The CDR3 loop spans 17 amino acids. The germline CDR1 and CDR2 sequences are DFQATT and SNEGSKA (reference sequence). Written as DNA, the CDR3 is TGCAGTGCTAGACAACTAGCGGGTAGGAGCGGCACCGGGGAGCTGTTTTTT. Protein product: CSARQLAGRSGTGELFF.

This clonotype was found many times. The CDR3 region has the DNA TGCGCCAGCAGCTTCCAGGAGAGGAATGAAAAACTGTTTTTT. This translates into CASSFQERNEKLFF. J is TRBJ1-4 and V is TRBV5-1; D not resolved. CDR1 is SGHRS and CDR2 is YFSETQ in the germline V gene. The ends were cut back, 2 bases at V and 5 bases at J, with 10 bases in the middle. The CDR3 runs 14 residues.

This clonotype has only a few counts. The chain has TRBV12-3 or TRBV12-4 and TRBJ2-7; D is perhaps TRBD2 (6 bases). The CDR3 spans 13 residues. V was cut by 3 bases and J by 7 bases, with 13 bases left in between. In DNA form, the CDR3 reads TGTGCCAGCAGTTTTAATAGCGGAGGGGAGCAGTACTTC. Encoded protein: CASSFNSGGEQYF.

The chain couples TRBV14 to TRBJ2-1, with D possibly TRBD1 on 5 matching bases. V shed 0 bases and J shed 8 bases, with 8 bases lying between them. From germline, CDR1 is SGHDN and CDR2 FVKESK. The length of the CDR3 is 13 residues. Here the CDR3 DNA reads TGTGCCAGCAGCCAAGATATGGGGCATGAGCAGTTCTTC. It is translated as CASSQDMGHEQFF.

This chain connects TRBV18 to TRBJ2-1; D call uncertain. Between the trimmed V and J ends, which lost 3 bases and 6 bases, there was a span of 12 bases. The CDR3 contains 14 residues. Germline CDR1 is KGHSH and CDR2 is LQKENI. CDR3 amino acids: CASSPSFASNEQFF. The CDR3 DNA is TGTGCCAGCTCACCCTCTTTCGCAAGCAATGAGCAGTTCTTC.

As concerns this clonotype: A read error may be the cause here, since a much bigger clone is one base away. The chain uses TRBV5-1 and TRBJ1-5, with D maybe TRBD1 (6 bases). CDR3 length: 15 amino acids. The germline CDR1 and CDR2 sequences are SGHRS and YFSETQ. CDR3 in DNA: TGCACCAGCCAGACAGGAGCATATAGCAATCAGCCCCAGCATTTT. It encodes CTSQTGAYSNQPQHF.

At least ten counts were recorded for this clonotype. CDR3 bases: TGTGCCAGCTCGTCACCCTACGAGCAGTACTTC. Its protein is CASSSPYEQYF. The V call is TRBV28, the J call TRBJ2-7; D is unresolved. Germline assignment: CDR1 MDHEN and CDR2 SYDVKM. V gave up 8 bases and J gave up 2 bases, with 7 bases separating them. CDR3 length: 11 amino acids.

This clonotype showed up many times. The chain has TRBV29-1 and TRBJ1-2, with 10 bases that match TRBD1. The germline CDR1 and CDR2 sequences are SQVTM and ANQGSEA. J was trimmed by 8 bases and V by 0 bases; bases with no gene match: 6. This CDR3 contains 14 residues. Here the CDR3 reads CSVEDKDRGRGYTF. CDR3 nucleotides: TGCAGCGTTGAAGATAAGGACAGGGGGAGAGGCTACACCTTC.

This clonotype was seen many times. The chain carries TRBV20-1 and TRBJ2-3; 8 nucleotides align to TRBD2. The length of the CDR3 is 15 residues. V gave up 1 base and J gave up 0 bases; unmatched junction bases: 3. Germline V gives CDR1 DFQATT, CDR2 SNEGSKA (reference sequence). CDR3 amino acids: CSARGLAGSTDTQYF. CDR3 sequence (DNA): TGCAGTGCTAGAGGCCTAGCGGGCAGCACAGATACGCAGTATTTT.

This clonotype was found many times. V and J are TRBV4-1 and TRBJ1-1; D remains ambiguous. This CDR3 spans 16 amino acids. V lost 1 base and J 0 bases, leaving 12 bases between the germline ends. The germline V gene has CDR1 MGHRA and CDR2 YSYEKL. CDR3 sequence: CASSQGWGVVNTEAFF. In nucleotides, the CDR3 is TGCGCCAGCAGCCAAGGGTGGGGTGTAGTGAACACTGAAGCTTTCTTT.

This clonotype was counted at least ten times. V and J are TRBV9 and TRBJ2-7; D gene unclear. Germline V gives CDR1 SGDLS, CDR2 YYNGEE. CDR3 length: 15 residues. The V and J ends lost 0 bases and 1 base respectively, with 11 bases between them. The CDR3 sequence: CASSVVSDPSYEQYF. CDR3 coding DNA: TGTGCCAGCAGCGTAGTGAGCGACCCTTCCTACGAGCAGTACTTC.

Many counts were recorded for this clonotype. This chain links TRBV5-1 with TRBJ1-1; the D gene is possibly TRBD1 (5 bases). Germline loops: CDR1 SGHRS, CDR2 YFSETQ. V was clipped by 0 bases and J by 4 bases, with 10 bases between them. The CDR3 spans 14 residues. This CDR3 reads CASSLEQGVTEAFF. The CDR3 DNA reads TGCGCCAGCAGCTTGGAGCAGGGTGTCACTGAAGCTTTCTTT.

This clonotype was recorded at least ten times. The chain links TRBV20-1 to TRBJ1-1; the match to TRBD1 covers 11 bases. Germline CDR1 reads DFQATT; CDR2 reads SNEGSKA (reference sequence). Trimming cost V 2 bases and J 7 bases; bases outside gene matches: 6. CDR3 length: 14 amino acids. Written as DNA, the CDR3 is TGCAGTGCTAGAAGGGACAGGGGGGCATTTGAAGCTTTCTTT. It is translated as CSARRDRGAFEAFF.

This clonotype was recorded many times. The chain employs TRBV7-9 and TRBJ2-2; D is possibly TRBD2 (6 bases). CDR1 and CDR2 from the germline V gene are SEHNR and FQNEAQ (reference sequence). Between the trimmed V and J ends, which lost 2 bases and 1 base, there was a span of 8 bases. The CDR3 covers 15 residues. CDR3 sequence: CASSLRLENTGELFF. The CDR3 region has the DNA TGTGCCAGCAGCTTAAGACTAGAGAACACCGGGGAGCTGTTTTTT.

V and J are TRBV12-3 or TRBV12-4 and TRBJ2-2; TRBD2 might be the D (6 bases). V lost 5 bases to trimming and J lost 7 bases, with 17 bases between them. The CDR3 covers 15 residues. In DNA form, the CDR3 reads TGTGCCAGCAGTGGACTAACGGGAGCGGTCGGGGAGCTGTTTTTT. Encoded protein: CASSGLTGAVGELFF.